The T cell receptor beta chain described here comes from a study of T cell repertoires in cytomegalovirus infection. Study-wide points: Accumulated public TCR beta family frequency recognized individuals carrying CMV together with the relevant HLA.

TCRdb passed the reads through MiXCR, listing each CDR3 protein once. The sample consists of 200,000 to 300,000 distinct CDR3 sequences, more than 9% of them appearing once. The CDR3 spans 16 residues. The V and J ends lost 3 bases and 0 bases, in that order; junction bases with no gene match: 3. This clonotype was counted a few times. Its antigen is not identified. The sample consisted of PBMCs. This TCR was sampled from a human donor in good health (CMV status not recorded). Some clones in this sample may be carry-over from other donors' samples. The chain links TRBV12-3 or TRBV12-4 to TRBJ2-1; 9 nucleotides line up with TRBD2. CDR3 sequence reads: CASSLVSGSSYNEQFF. In DNA, the CDR3 is TGTGCCAGCAGTTTGGTTAGCGGGAGCTCCTACAATGAGCAGTTCTTC.